Following are 23 T cell receptor beta chains from one sample sequenced in a study of T cells in tuberculosis. Assay: immunoSEQ multiplex PCR; the TCRdb copy retains only in-frame clones and omits some. The repertoire has tens of thousands of clones, around 81% of them found once; the top ten carry around 13%. Sorting used thawed, overnight-rested PBMC stained with anti-CD3, a viability dye and GMM-loaded CD1B tetramer. CD1B tetramers were loaded with Rhodococcus equi-derived C32 glucose monomycolate. The sample taken for sequencing was CD1b-GMM tetramer-negative cells sorted from PBMCs. The source is an adult woman with latent tuberculosis.

The gene calls are TRBV28 and TRBJ2-4, with 7 bases lining up with TRBD1. J was trimmed by 6 bases and V by 5 bases; bases with no gene match: 7. CDR1 and CDR2 (germline): MDHEN, SYDVKM. The CDR3 runs to 14 residues. CDR3 in DNA: TGTGCCAGCAGTCCACAGACAGGGTTAAACATTCAGTACTTC. The encoded protein is CASSPQTGLNIQYF.

This clone qualifies as medium-sized (0.01 to 0.1%). This chain connects TRBV4-3 to TRBJ1-2, with TRBD1 identical over 9 bases. The V segment lost 5 bases and the J segment 5 bases; nucleotides outside the gene matches: 9. CDR3 size: 15 residues. Looked up from germline, CDR1 is LGHNA and CDR2 is YSLEER. The CDR3 region is CASSSTGGVGYGYTF. The CDR3 DNA sequence: TGCGCCAGCAGCTCGACAGGGGGGGTAGGGTATGGCTACACCTTC.

The chain links TRBV7-2 to TRBJ2-1, with 10 positions matching TRBD2. This CDR3 has 17 residues. Germline values: CDR1 SGHTA, CDR2 FQGNSA. The J segment lost 1 base and the V segment lost 2 bases, leaving 5 bases of the junction unmatched. The CDR3 bases are TGTGCCAGCAGCTTAACAGCGGGGGGGAATTCCTACAATGAGCAGTTCTTC. Translating it yields CASSLTAGGNSYNEQFF.

The CDR3, as DNA: TGTGCCAGCAAGCTGATGGCAGGGGCTCAGGGCTACACCTTC. Translated, it gives CASKLMAGAQGYTF. The chain recombines TRBV2 with TRBJ1-2; TRBD1 might be the D (6 bases). V lost 7 bases to trimming and J lost 8 bases, with 20 bases between them. Looked up from germline, CDR1 is SNHLY and CDR2 is FYNNEI. The CDR3 totals 14 residues. Looking up the rest from reference TRBV2 and TRBJ1-2 gives the full variable domain: EPEVTQTPSHQVTQMGQEVILRCVPISNHLYFYWYRQILGQKVEFLVSFYNNEISEKSEIFDDQFSVERPDGSNFTLKIRSTKLEDSAMYFCASKLMAGAQGYTFGSGTRLTVV.

The rearrangement uses TRBV18 and TRBJ2-7, with 10 bases lining up with TRBD2. CDR3 length: 15 amino acids. The junction had 5 bases not matched to a gene; V was cut back by 4 bases and J by 2 bases. Looked up from germline, CDR1 is KGHSH and CDR2 is LQKENI. DNA for the CDR3: TGTGCCAGCTCACGACCTCTAGCGGGAGCCTACGAGCAGTACTTC. Amino acid sequence: CASSRPLAGAYEQYF. The whole variable domain, filled in from reference TRBV18 and TRBJ2-7, reads NAGVMQNPRHLVRRRGQEARLRCSPMKGHSHVYWYRQLPEEGLKFMVYLQKENIIDESGMPKERFSAEFPKEGPSILRIQQVVRGDSAAYFCASSRPLAGAYEQYFGPGTRLTVT.

J is TRBJ2-3 and V is TRBV28, with 16 bases aligning to TRBD2. V shed 2 bases and J 3 bases; nucleotides not matched to a gene: 11. This CDR3 contains 20 residues. Germline CDR1 MDHEN, CDR2 SYDVKM. CDR3: CASSLAGTSGRAGATDTQYF. Here the CDR3 DNA reads TGTGCCAGCAGTTTAGCCGGGACTAGCGGGAGGGCCGGGGCGACAGATACGCAGTATTTT.

J is TRBJ2-1 and V is TRBV19; D is perhaps TRBD1 (5 bases). Germline V CDR1 and CDR2: LNHDA, SQIVND (reference sequence). The V end lost 3 bases, the J end lost 4 bases, and 7 bases lay between the germline ends. The CDR3 contains 13 residues. DNA of the CDR3: TGTGCCAGTAGTATCCCAGGGTACAATGAGCAGTTCTTC. Protein: CASSIPGYNEQFF. The complete variable domain, with remaining parts taken from reference TRBV19 and TRBJ2-1, reads DGGITQSPKYLFRKEGQNVTLSCEQNLNHDAMYWYRQDPGQGLRLIYYSQIVNDFQKGDIAEGYSVSREKKESFPLTVTSAQKNPTAFYLCASSIPGYNEQFFGPGTRLTVL.

V usage is TRBV6-5 and J usage is TRBJ1-2, with 7 nucleotides matching TRBD1. The CDR3 covers 14 residues. The junction had 9 bases not matched to a gene; V was cut back by 5 bases and J by 6 bases. Germline CDR1 reads MNHEY; CDR2 reads SVGAGI. CDR3 bases: TGTGCCAGCAGTCCCGCCAGGGGGAAGGATGGCTACACCTTC. This gives the protein CASSPARGKDGYTF.

The CDR3 protein is CASKSGGAQNEQFF. DNA for the CDR3: TGTGCCAGTAAAAGCGGGGGGGCTCAGAATGAGCAGTTCTTC. The V call is TRBV28, the J call TRBJ2-1, with TRBD2 identical over 10 bases. CDR3 length equals 14 residues. Looked up from germline, CDR1 is MDHEN and CDR2 is SYDVKM. V was clipped by 9 bases and J by 7 bases; unmatched bases: 9. The variable domain in full, with the rest retrieved from reference TRBV28 and TRBJ2-1, is DVKVTQSSRYLVKRTGEKVFLECVQDMDHENMFWYRQDPGLGLRLIYFSYDVKMKEKGDIPEGYSVSREKKERFSLILESASTNQTSMYLCASKSGGAQNEQFFGPGTRLTVL.

The chain employs TRBV7-9 and TRBJ2-1, with 14 positions matching TRBD2. V trimming: 1 base; J trimming: 7 bases; junction bases outside the gene matches: 6. CDR1 is SEHNR, CDR2 FQNEAQ, per germline (reference sequence). This CDR3 has 17 amino acids. The CDR3 DNA is TGTGCCAGCAGCTTAGGAAGACTAGCGGGAGGGTATAATGAGCAGTTCTTC. Its translation: CASSLGRLAGGYNEQFF.

The chain joins TRBV12-5 to TRBJ2-6, with D possibly matching TRBD2 (5 bases). The germline gives CDR1 LGHNT, CDR2 FRNRAP. The CDR3 is made up of 17 amino acids. V lost 7 bases and J 0 bases, leaving 16 bases between the germline ends. In DNA form, the CDR3 reads TGTGCTAGTGTTCGGGGAGACTTCTCCTCTGGGGCCAACGTCCTGACTTTC. Translated: CASVRGDFSSGANVLTF.

The V and J genes are TRBV9 and TRBJ2-3, with D maybe TRBD2 (6 bases). The germline V and J ends were trimmed by 2 bases and 7 bases, with 14 bases remaining between them. Germline V gives CDR1 SGDLS, CDR2 YYNGEE. The CDR3 is 14 residues long. CDR3 in DNA: TGTGCCAGCAGCGTGAGACCGGCGGGGAATACGCAGTATTTT. It translates to CASSVRPAGNTQYF.

The chain is built from TRBV4-1 and TRBJ2-7; D unresolved. The CDR3 is made up of 14 amino acids. CDR1 is MGHRA, CDR2 YSYEKL, per germline. V gave up 3 bases and J gave up 1 base, with 10 bases separating them. The CDR3 here is CASSHPTRSYEQYF. CDR3 nucleotide sequence: TGCGCCAGCAGCCACCCGACACGTTCCTACGAGCAGTACTTC.

The V call is TRBV7-8, the J call TRBJ1-1; 10 bases agree with TRBD1. The V gene end was trimmed by 5 bases and the J gene end by 1 base; junction bases not matched to a gene: 7. CDR1 and CDR2 (germline): SGHVS, FQNEAQ. The CDR3 contains 16 residues. CDR3 amino acids: CASSRDRGFWNTEAFF. The CDR3 nucleotides are TGTGCCAGCAGCAGGGACAGGGGATTCTGGAACACTGAAGCTTTCTTT.

The chain employs TRBV28 and TRBJ2-5, with TRBD1 identical over 7 bases. V lost 8 bases to trimming and J lost 7 bases; unmatched junction nucleotides: 13. CDR3 length equals 14 residues. The germline V gene has CDR1 MDHEN and CDR2 SYDVKM. The CDR3: CASGSGGPLGTQYF. The CDR3 nucleotides are TGTGCCAGCGGGTCAGGGGGTCCTTTAGGGACCCAGTACTTC.

This clone showed up just a few times. This sequence joins TRBV11-1 and TRBJ2-5; 11 bases line up with TRBD1. Trimming removed 0 bases from V and 0 bases from J; junction bases left unmatched: 3. The germline V gene encodes CDR1 SGHAT and CDR2 FQDESV (reference sequence). The CDR3 spans 17 residues. CDR3 bases: TGTGCCAGCAGCTTAGCCGGACAGGGGGCTTACCAAGAGACCCAGTACTTC. Amino acids: CASSLAGQGAYQETQYF.

This clone occurred a few times. V gene TRBV19 combines with J gene TRBJ2-7; D is perhaps TRBD2 (7 bases). The CDR3 length is 16 residues. The ends were cut back, 2 bases at V and 2 bases at J, with 16 bases in the middle. CDR1 is LNHDA, CDR2 SQIVND, per germline (reference sequence). The CDR3, as DNA: TGTGCCAGTAGTATACGGGGGGCAGCTTCTACCTACGAGCAGTACTTC. Protein: CASSIRGAASTYEQYF.

The rearrangement links TRBV9 to TRBJ1-1, with D unresolved. V was shortened by 2 bases and J by 0 bases, with 5 bases between the two germline ends. The germline CDR1 and CDR2 sequences are SGDLS and YYNGEE. The CDR3 runs to 13 residues. The CDR3 nucleotides read TGTGCCAGCAGCGTGAGCTTGAACACTGAAGCTTTCTTT. As protein: CASSVSLNTEAFF.

CDR3 DNA sequence: TGTGCCAGCAGTTTCCCAGGGGGGGCCAAAAACATTCAGTACTTC. Its translation: CASSFPGGAKNIQYF. The V gene is TRBV28, the J gene TRBJ2-4; D is possibly TRBD1 (7 bases). Trimming took 3 bases from V and 1 from J, leaving 10 bases between them. CDR1 is MDHEN, CDR2 SYDVKM, per germline. The CDR3 is made up of 15 amino acids.

The rearrangement joins TRBV10-2 to TRBJ2-7; 11 bases agree with TRBD2. The V segment lost 6 bases and the J segment 0 bases; nucleotides outside the gene matches: 10. Germline CDR1 is WSHSY and CDR2 is SAAADI. This CDR3 has 17 residues. The CDR3 region is CASSFGLAGLNSYEQYF. The CDR3 DNA follows: TGCGCCAGCAGCTTCGGACTAGCGGGCCTTAACTCCTACGAGCAGTACTTC.

This clone has a single count. The genes are TRBV27 and TRBJ1-2; TRBD1 matches 9 bases. CDR3 length: 15 residues. V lost 2 bases and J lost 8; bases outside the gene matches: 9. CDR1 and CDR2 (germline): MNHEY, SMNVEV (reference sequence). CDR3 sequence: CASSLLGTGSGGYTF. The CDR3 DNA reads TGTGCCAGCAGTTTACTAGGGACAGGGTCGGGAGGCTACACCTTC.

In nucleotides, the CDR3 is TGTGCCAGCTACCAGGGAAGGGGCACTGAAGCTTTCTTT. Amino acids: CASYQGRGTEAFF. V gene TRBV18 combines with J gene TRBJ1-1, with D possibly matching TRBD1 (5 bases). V lost 7 bases to trimming and J lost 4 bases, with 13 bases between them. This CDR3 is 13 amino acids long. The germline V gene encodes CDR1 KGHSH and CDR2 LQKENI.

The chain joins TRBV18 to TRBJ2-1, with D tentatively TRBD2 (6 bases). The germline V gene encodes CDR1 KGHSH and CDR2 LQKENI. The V gene lost 9 bases and the J gene lost 1 base, with 16 bases spanning the gap. The CDR3 length is 15 residues. CDR3: CASSAGGASYNEQFF. Written as DNA, the CDR3 is TGTGCCAGTTCAGCAGGCGGGGCATCCTACAATGAGCAGTTCTTC. Based on the CDR3 plus reference TRBV18 and TRBJ2-1, the full variable domain is NAGVMQNPRHLVRRRGQEARLRCSPMKGHSHVYWYRQLPEEGLKFMVYLQKENIIDESGMPKERFSAEFPKEGPSILRIQQVVRGDSAAYFCASSAGGASYNEQFFGPGTRLTVL.